The 19 T cell receptor beta chains below all came from one sample that was sequenced in a study of shared clonotypes between healthy human individuals. Using immunoSEQ multiplex PCR, the repertoire was profiled, and TCRdb retains in-frame clones only, with some absent. The table has more than 2,000,000 clones, 93% seen once. The sample was naive CD4+ T cells from PBMCs. Subset described: CD45RA+ positively selected. These receptors were obtained from a man aged 18 to 29 in good health. Some clones in this sample may be carry-over from other donors' samples.

With regard to this clone: The same CDR3 is also encoded by other DNA sequences in this sample. The V gene is TRBV28, the J gene TRBJ2-7; D is unresolved. V dropped 5 bases and J dropped 3 bases, with 11 bases sitting between them. CDR1 and CDR2 from the germline V gene are MDHEN and SYDVKM. The CDR3 totals 13 residues. CDR3: CASSAGRSYEQYF. CDR3 DNA sequence: TGTGCCAGCAGTGCCGGACGGAGCTACGAGCAGTACTTC.

A few counts support this clone. The sample holds other DNA sequences that translate to the same CDR3. The V and J genes are TRBV18 and TRBJ1-5, with D hard to call. Trimming cost V 2 bases and J 5 bases, with 7 bases left between them. The germline gives CDR1 KGHSH, CDR2 LQKENI. This CDR3 spans 13 amino acids. The CDR3 region is CASSPGSHQPQHF. CDR3 DNA sequence: TGTGCCAGCTCACCAGGGTCCCATCAGCCCCAGCATTTT.

The genes are TRBV12-5 and TRBJ2-1; D is possibly TRBD1 or TRBD2 (5 bases each). Germline lookup yields CDR1 LGHNT and CDR2 FRNRAP. The CDR3 spans 13 residues. V was trimmed by 4 bases and J by 10 bases, leaving 14 bases between them. CDR3 sequence: CASGSPNWGEQFF. The CDR3 DNA reads TGTGCTAGTGGTTCCCCGAACTGGGGGGAGCAGTTCTTC.

A note on this clone: The same CDR3 is also encoded by other DNA sequences in this sample. The chain links TRBV29-1 to TRBJ2-3; D gene unclear. Germline CDR1 SQVTM, CDR2 ANQGSEA. This CDR3 is built from 11 residues. V lost 4 bases and J 3 bases, leaving 5 bases between the germline ends. The CDR3 DNA reads TGCAGCGTTGGTCGGACAGATACGCAGTATTTT. Its translation: CSVGRTDTQYF.

This rearrangement joins TRBV7-2 to TRBJ2-3; 7 bases map to TRBD1. CDR1 and CDR2 from the germline V gene are SGHTA and FQGNSA. This CDR3 has 16 residues. The junction had 8 bases not matched to a gene; V was cut back by 1 base and J by 4 bases. This CDR3 reads CASSLVSARGSDTQYF. CDR3 nucleotides: TGTGCCAGCAGCTTAGTTTCGGCCAGGGGGTCAGATACGCAGTATTTT.

This clone was observed once. V usage is TRBV28 and J usage is TRBJ2-3; D unclear. CDR1 is MDHEN, CDR2 SYDVKM, per germline. The V end was cut by 7 bases, the J end by 2 bases, with 13 bases between. CDR3 length equals 14 residues. Here the CDR3 reads CASTRRIHTDTQYF. DNA of the CDR3: TGTGCCAGCACCCGTCGGATACACACAGATACGCAGTATTTT.

This clone was seen a single time. One end of the junction is discordant with germline, which a read error may explain. The chain carries TRBV7-3 and TRBJ1-1, with D possibly being TRBD1 (6 bases). The germline gives CDR1 SGHTA, CDR2 FQGTGA. The CDR3 is 18 residues long. CDR3: CASSLTGGVISVNTEAFF. The CDR3 region has the DNA TGTGCCAGCAGCCTAACGGGGGGCGTCATTTCCGTGAACACTGAAGCTTTCTTT.

This chain links TRBV7-2 with TRBJ1-1; maybe TRBD1 (6 bases). This CDR3 contains 13 residues. Germline V CDR1 and CDR2: SGHTA, FQGNSA. Trimming pared 5 bases from V and 2 bases from J, leaving 9 bases between. CDR3 loop: CASSGQINTEAFF. CDR3 DNA: TGTGCCAGCAGCGGACAGATAAACACTGAAGCTTTCTTT.

V and J are TRBV21-1 and TRBJ2-7; TRBD2, the table's D call, lacks a check against the DNA. TRBV21-1 is classified as a pseudogene. This CDR3 spans 14 amino acids. DNA of the CDR3: TGTGCCAGCAGCAAAGCGCGCCGGGCCTACGAGCAGTACTTC. Its translation is CASSKARRAYEQYF.

The V call is TRBV6-5, the J call TRBJ2-5; D not certain. V lost 0 bases, J lost 4 bases, and 15 bases lay in between. The CDR3 spans 16 residues. The V gene's germline CDR1 is MNHEY and CDR2 SVGAGI. The CDR3 DNA reads as TGTGCCAGCAGTTACTCGACGGCCAGCAGTAGAGAGACCCAGTACTTC. Protein product: CASSYSTASSRETQYF.

The rearrangement uses TRBV14 and TRBJ2-7; D may be TRBD1 or TRBD2 (5 bases each). Trimming stripped 4 bases from V and 4 bases from J, with 8 bases between. This CDR3 is built from 12 residues. CDR1 and CDR2 (germline): SGHDN, FVKESK. CDR3 in DNA: TGTGCCAGCAGCCCAGGGAGATACGAGCAGTACTTC. Translating it yields CASSPGRYEQYF.

The genes are TRBV28 and TRBJ1-2, with D uncertain. Trimming removed 3 bases from V and 4 bases from J, with 9 bases in between. The CDR3 runs 13 residues. Germline CDR1 MDHEN, CDR2 SYDVKM. The CDR3 sequence is CASSLVSLYGYTF. Here the CDR3 DNA reads TGTGCCAGCAGTTTGGTCAGCCTCTATGGCTACACCTTC.

The chain carries TRBV5-6 and TRBJ2-1, with 8 bases matching TRBD1. V lost 3 bases and J lost 5; bases outside the gene matches: 7. Germline CDR1 is SGHDT and CDR2 is YYEEEE. CDR3 length: 15 amino acids. The CDR3 here is CASSWTGSNHNEQFF. CDR3 in DNA: TGTGCCAGCAGCTGGACAGGGTCGAACCACAATGAGCAGTTCTTC.

The chain employs TRBV18 and TRBJ2-6, with 10 nucleotides matching TRBD1. The CDR3 consists of 18 residues. Germline lookup yields CDR1 KGHSH and CDR2 LQKENI. The V and J ends lost 3 bases and 0 bases, in that order; junction bases with no gene match: 5. CDR3 coding DNA: TGTGCCAGCTCACCGGGACAGGGGTCGGGCTCTGGGGCCAACGTCCTGACTTTC. This sequence encodes CASSPGQGSGSGANVLTF.

The gene calls are TRBV28 and TRBJ1-2; a weak D match, TRBD1 (6 bases). CDR1 is MDHEN, CDR2 SYDVKM, per germline. The length of the CDR3 is 15 residues. V was pared by 5 bases and J by 8 bases, with 21 bases between. Here the CDR3 DNA reads TGTGCCAGCAGTCAGGGACACGGCAGCCTGGGGGGCTACACCTTC. The encoded protein is CASSQGHGSLGGYTF.

The chain has TRBV5-1 and TRBJ1-4, with D tentatively TRBD1 (5 bases). The germline V gene encodes CDR1 SGHRS and CDR2 YFSETQ. The CDR3 runs 14 residues. Between the trimmed V and J ends, which lost 4 bases and 10 bases, there was a span of 17 bases. The CDR3 DNA reads as TGCGCCAGCAGCCATGGATTAGGGGTGGGAAAACTGTTTTTT. Its protein product is CASSHGLGVGKLFF.

The rearrangement links TRBV2 to TRBJ2-7; D might be TRBD1 (6 bases). V was shortened by 2 bases and J by 4 bases, with 15 bases between the two germline ends. Germline V gene sequence: CDR1 SNHLY, CDR2 FYNNEI. This CDR3 is built from 15 residues. In DNA form, the CDR3 reads TGTGCCAGCAGTGAAAACCGGGACATCCTATACGAGCAGTACTTC. Translated: CASSENRDILYEQYF.

This clone has just a few counts. The chain joins TRBV18 to TRBJ1-2; 9 bases map to TRBD1. There are 15 residues in the CDR3. V dropped 2 bases and J dropped 4; count of bases not matched to a gene: 5. Germline values: CDR1 KGHSH, CDR2 LQKENI. CDR3 in DNA: TGTGCCAGCTCACCAGGGACAGGGACCTCCTATGGCTACACCTTC. Protein: CASSPGTGTSYGYTF.

The J gene is TRBJ2-3, the V gene TRBV27; D call uncertain. The CDR3 runs to 15 residues. The germline V gene encodes CDR1 MNHEY and CDR2 SMNVEV (reference sequence). V was pared by 0 bases and J by 3 bases, with 10 bases between. The DNA of the CDR3 is TGTGCCAGCAGTTTATCGCTTGTGCGGACAGATACGCAGTATTTT. It yields the protein CASSLSLVRTDTQYF.